The 18 T cell receptor beta chains presented below share a single source sample, sequenced in a study of CD8 T cells in ankylosing spondylitis. MiXCR, run by TCRdb on the 5' RACE reads, gives a single entry per CDR3 protein. The table lists roughly 150,000 distinct CDR3 sequences, roughly 10% of them singletons. The sequencing input was blood, either unsorted or a sorted T cell fraction (not recorded which). All receptors come from a female donor with ankylosing spondylitis or in good health (not recorded which).

This clonotype showed up just a few times. The chain is built from TRBV27 and TRBJ1-1; no firm D call. Germline-derived CDR1 and CDR2 are MNHEY and SMNVEV (reference sequence). The V and J ends lost 6 bases and 6 bases respectively, with 14 bases between them. This CDR3 is 13 amino acids long. The CDR3 reads CASRSGSAPEAFF. CDR3 DNA sequence: TGTGCCAGCAGATCCGGGTCGGCCCCTGAAGCTTTCTTT.

The chain carries TRBV4-2 and TRBJ2-7; tentative D call: TRBD1 (7 bases). The CDR3 is 15 amino acids. V lost 0 bases and J lost 3, with 12 bases in between. Looked up from germline, CDR1 is LGHNA and CDR2 is YNFKEQ. The DNA for the CDR3 is TGTGCCAGCAGCCAAGAATGGCAGGGGGGCTACGAGCAGTACTTC. It is translated as CASSQEWQGGYEQYF.

A few counts support this clonotype. The chain couples TRBV27 to TRBJ2-5; 7 bases are shared with TRBD1. CDR3 length: 14 residues. Germline values: CDR1 MNHEY, CDR2 SMNVEV (reference sequence). Trimming removed 5 bases from V and 3 bases from J; junction bases left unmatched: 6. The CDR3 DNA reads TGTGCCAGCAGTCCCTGGGACAGTGAAGAGACCCAGTACTTC. It yields the protein CASSPWDSEETQYF.

The rearrangement joins TRBV20-1 to TRBJ2-7; TRBD2 is a possible D gene (5 bases). V was cut by 1 base and J by 4 bases, with 8 bases left in between. The CDR3 is 12 amino acids. Germline lookup yields CDR1 DFQATT and CDR2 SNEGSKA (reference sequence). The CDR3 DNA reads as TGCAGTGCTAGAGTGGAGGATTACGAGCAGTACTTC. Protein product: CSARVEDYEQYF.

DNA of the CDR3: TGTGCCAGCAGTGCAGGGGCCTATAATTCACCCCTCCACTTT. Protein product: CASSAGAYNSPLHF. The J gene is TRBJ1-6, the V gene TRBV6-1, with D possibly being TRBD1 (6 bases). CDR1 MNHNS and CDR2 SASEGT come from the germline V gene. Trimming removed 4 bases from V and 2 bases from J, with 6 bases in between. The CDR3 sequence is 14 residues long.

In its sample, this clonotype was seen a few times. This chain joins TRBV4-3 and TRBJ2-7; D might be TRBD1 (5 bases). Germline assignment: CDR1 LGHNA and CDR2 YSLEER. The CDR3 consists of 17 residues. The V and J ends lost 0 bases and 2 bases respectively, with 17 bases between them. DNA of the CDR3: TGCGCCAGCAGCCAAGAGCGCGTGGACAACAGCCCCTACGAGCAGTACTTC. Translation: CASSQERVDNSPYEQYF.

The chain has TRBV4-3 and TRBJ1-2, with TRBD1 matching over 7 bases. The CDR3 runs 14 residues. After removal of 0 bases from V and 7 bases from J, the junction contained 5 bases not matched to a gene. The germline gives CDR1 LGHNA, CDR2 YSLEER. CDR3 residues: CASSQDPGGTGYTF. The CDR3 DNA is TGCGCCAGCAGCCAAGATCCAGGGGGGACTGGCTACACCTTC.

This clonotype was counted ten times or more. The J gene is TRBJ1-1, the V gene TRBV13; D gene ambiguous. This CDR3 region has 12 residues. Trimming took 5 bases from V and 4 from J, leaving 8 bases between them. Germline V gene data show CDR1 as PRHDT and CDR2 as FYEKMQ (reference sequence). The CDR3 region is CASSPRSTEAFF. In DNA form, the CDR3 reads TGTGCCAGCAGCCCCCGAAGCACTGAAGCTTTCTTT.

The V call is TRBV5-6, the J call TRBJ2-4, with 7 positions matching TRBD2. The CDR3 runs to 12 residues. The J segment lost 7 bases and the V segment lost 2 bases, leaving 0 bases of the junction unmatched. Germline values: CDR1 SGHDT, CDR2 YYEEEE. CDR3 bases: TGTGCCAGCAGCTTCGGGGGGAACATTCAGTACTTC. This gives the protein CASSFGGNIQYF.

The rearrangement links TRBV10-3 to TRBJ1-1; no clear D gene. The V and J ends lost 3 bases and 2 bases respectively, with 13 bases between them. The CDR3 loop spans 15 amino acids. Germline V gene sequence: CDR1 ENHRY, CDR2 SYGVKD. CDR3 coding DNA: TGTGCCATCAGTGAACCGAACAGACATAACACTGAAGCTTTCTTT. Encoded protein: CAISEPNRHNTEAFF.

The table lists this clonotype with many counts. The V gene is TRBV25-1, the J gene TRBJ2-3, with D perhaps TRBD2 (5 bases). The germline V and J ends were trimmed by 4 bases and 2 bases, with 16 bases remaining between them. CDR1 is MGHDK and CDR2 is SYGVNS in the germline V gene. This CDR3 is 16 amino acids long. The DNA for the CDR3 is TGTGCCAGCAGTGTTATTTCCGGGAACTACACAGATACGCAGTATTTT. Amino acid sequence: CASSVISGNYTDTQYF.

This clonotype has a handful of counts. This sequence joins TRBV5-8 and TRBJ2-1, with 10 bases that match TRBD2. J gave up 4 bases and V 4 bases, and 8 bases lay outside the gene matches. The V gene's germline CDR1 is SGHTS and CDR2 YDEGEE. The CDR3 consists of 16 residues. This CDR3 is CASSIPGLATYNEQFF. CDR3 nucleotides: TGTGCCAGCAGCATACCGGGACTAGCGACATACAATGAGCAGTTCTTC. Looking up the rest from reference TRBV5-8 and TRBJ2-1 gives the full variable domain: EAGVTQSPTHLIKTRGQQATLRCSPISGHTSVYWYQQALGLGLQFLLWYDEGEERNRGNFPPRFSGRQFPNYSSELNVNALELEDSALYLCASSIPGLATYNEQFFGPGTRLTVL.

There are many counts of this clonotype. J is TRBJ1-5 and V is TRBV25-1; no reliable D call. The CDR3 runs 13 residues. Looked up from germline, CDR1 is MGHDK and CDR2 is SYGVNS. The V end was cut by 3 bases, the J end by 0 bases, with 3 bases between. CDR3 bases: TGTGCCAGCAGTGAGTATAGCAATCAGCCCCAGCATTTT. Protein: CASSEYSNQPQHF.

This clonotype appeared many times. The chain has TRBV9 and TRBJ2-1; the match to TRBD2 covers 11 bases. Germline V CDR1 and CDR2: SGDLS, YYNGEE. Trimming cost V 1 base and J 4 bases; bases outside gene matches: 10. The CDR3 length is 18 residues. The DNA for the CDR3 is TGTGCCAGCAGCGTAAATCCCTCTAGCGGGAGGAAGTACAATGAGCAGTTCTTC. Protein: CASSVNPSSGRKYNEQFF.

At least ten counts were recorded for this clonotype. The rearrangement uses TRBV7-8 and TRBJ2-4; TRBD1 or TRBD2 may be the D gene (5 bases each). Looked up from germline, CDR1 is SGHVS and CDR2 is FQNEAQ. There are 12 residues in the CDR3. V shed 10 bases and J shed 8 bases, with 15 bases lying between them. CDR3 in DNA: TGTGCCACGAGAGGGGTTGGGGACATTCAGTACTTC. Protein sequence: CATRGVGDIQYF.

The sample holds a few counts of this clonotype. This chain joins TRBV24-1 and TRBJ2-5; 12 positions agree with TRBD2. Germline CDR1 reads KGHDR; CDR2 reads SFDVKD. The CDR3 loop spans 15 amino acids. J gave up 5 bases and V 3 bases, and 3 bases lay outside the gene matches. The DNA of the CDR3 is TGTGCCACCAGTGATCGGACTAGCGGGAAGGAGACCCAGTACTTC. It is translated as CATSDRTSGKETQYF.

This chain uses TRBV19 with TRBJ2-7, with 11 positions matching TRBD2. Unmatched junction bases numbered 11, after V lost 5 bases and J lost 5 bases. Germline CDR1 and CDR2: LNHDA and SQIVND (reference sequence). The length of the CDR3 is 16 residues. The CDR3 is CASSPSGSGRANEQYF. The CDR3 DNA reads TGTGCCAGTAGTCCCTCGGGTAGCGGGAGGGCCAACGAGCAGTACTTC.

V usage is TRBV4-1 and J usage is TRBJ1-4, with D possibly matching TRBD1 (6 bases). Between the trimmed V and J ends, which lost 0 bases and 5 bases, there was a span of 7 bases. This CDR3 region has 14 residues. CDR1 and CDR2 from the germline V gene are MGHRA and YSYEKL. In nucleotides, the CDR3 is TGCGCCAGCAGCCAAGACGGACAGAATGAAAAACTGTTTTTT. Translating gives CASSQDGQNEKLFF.